These 20 T cell receptor beta chains originate from one sample sequenced in a study of blood T cells in healthy people across ages. A second PCR, run for 7 to 11 cycles, used a sample-barcoded 5' primer plus a J-beta primer mix. MiXCR was run by TCRdb on the 5' RACE reads, yielding one entry per CDR3 protein. The data hold some 1.4 million distinct CDR3 sequences, with roughly 40% observed a single time. Sequenced: blood. The receptors were gathered from a woman in her late teens or twenties in good health.

The chain has TRBV5-1 and TRBJ2-3, with D perhaps TRBD2 (5 bases). This CDR3 region has 14 residues. Germline V lookup: CDR1 SGHRS, CDR2 YFSETQ. Trimming stripped 4 bases from V and 3 bases from J, with 12 bases between. CDR3 sequence reads: CASSRERGTDTQYF. The CDR3 DNA sequence: TGCGCCAGCAGCCGAGAAAGAGGGACAGATACGCAGTATTTT.

The chain carries TRBV20-1 and TRBJ2-7; 11 bases are shared with TRBD2. The V segment lost 0 bases and the J segment 3 bases; nucleotides outside the gene matches: 4. CDR3 length: 15 amino acids. Germline CDR1 reads DFQATT; CDR2 reads SNEGSKA (reference sequence). Written as DNA, the CDR3 is TGCAGTGCTAGAGATATGACTAGCGGGAACTACGAGCAGTACTTC. It codes for CSARDMTSGNYEQYF.

The chain has TRBV4-1 and TRBJ2-7; no firm D call. Germline CDR1 and CDR2: MGHRA and YSYEKL. The CDR3 sequence is 13 residues long. With 5 bases removed from V and 2 bases from J, the gap between germline ends came to 10 bases. For the CDR3, the DNA is TGCGCCAGCAGCAGGGTAGGAACCTACGAGCAGTACTTC. It translates to CASSRVGTYEQYF.

The rearrangement links TRBV10-3 to TRBJ2-1, with TRBD2 matching over 10 bases. Germline lookup yields CDR1 ENHRY and CDR2 SYGVKD. This CDR3 region has 16 residues. V lost 3 bases and J lost 8; bases outside the gene matches: 10. In nucleotides, the CDR3 is TGTGCCATCAGTGAAAGGACTAGCGGCGTGTCCGATGAGCAGTTCTTC. Translating gives CAISERTSGVSDEQFF.

For this clonotype: This clone may be a read error of a much larger clone one base away. The chain is built from TRBV4-2 and TRBJ1-5; unclear D gene. Trimming removed 4 bases at V and 2 bases at J, with 12 bases between. This CDR3 region has 15 residues. Germline assignment: CDR1 LGHNA and CDR2 YNFKEQ. DNA of the CDR3: TGTGCCAGCAGCCGAAACTCAAGGGGCAATCAGCCCCAGCATTTT. Protein: CASSRNSRGNQPQHF.

This sequence joins TRBV4-2 and TRBJ2-1; D perhaps matches TRBD2 (6 bases). With 4 bases removed from V and 12 bases from J, the gap between germline ends came to 22 bases. This CDR3 is built from 15 residues. CDR1 and CDR2 from the germline V gene are LGHNA and YNFKEQ. CDR3 residues: CASSPGLTDSYAQFF. CDR3 DNA: TGTGCCAGCAGCCCCGGACTAACGGACTCCTACGCGCAGTTCTTC.

In the case of this clonotype: Mismatch with germline at one junction end may stem from a read error. The rearrangement uses TRBV18 and TRBJ2-5; the D is unclear. Matching the DNA end better, TRBJ2-7 makes the J call doubtful. The germline gives CDR1 KGHSH, CDR2 LQKENI. The CDR3 loop spans 13 amino acids. The CDR3 protein is CASLPRWLFEQYF. CDR3 coding DNA: TGTGCCAGCTTACCACGGTGGCTATTCGAGCAGTACTTC.

The chain has TRBV5-1 and TRBJ1-4; 7 bases line up with TRBD1. The CDR3 loop spans 13 amino acids. V lost 5 bases to trimming and J lost 4 bases; unmatched junction nucleotides: 2. Germline lookup yields CDR1 SGHRS and CDR2 YFSETQ. The CDR3 region has the DNA TGCGCCAGCAGGTGGGACAGTAATGAAAAACTGTTTTTT. This encodes CASRWDSNEKLFF.

The rearrangement links TRBV20-1 to TRBJ1-1, with D perhaps TRBD1 (6 bases). V lost 3 bases to trimming and J lost 4 bases, with 12 bases between them. CDR3 length: 13 residues. CDR1 is DFQATT, CDR2 SNEGSKA, per germline (reference sequence). The CDR3 bases are TGCAGTGCTAGTAGAGGGGGGGTCACTGAAGCTTTCTTT. Its protein is CSASRGGVTEAFF.

The chain combines TRBV4-2 with TRBJ2-5, with 10 bases identical to TRBD2. Germline V CDR1 and CDR2: LGHNA, YNFKEQ. J gave up 4 bases and V 0 bases, and 8 bases lay outside the gene matches. This CDR3 is 17 amino acids long. CDR3 DNA: TGTGCCAGCAGCCAAGAGGAAAGCGGGGGGGCCACAGAGACCCAGTACTTC. It encodes CASSQEESGGATETQYF.

This clonotype was picked up a small number of times. The chain uses TRBV6-6 and TRBJ2-1; D possibly corresponds to TRBD2 (5 bases). V was clipped by 0 bases and J by 8 bases, with 17 bases between them. The CDR3 has 16 residues. Germline CDR1 is MNHNY and CDR2 is SVGAGI (reference sequence). CDR3 in amino acids: CASSYSGLVLPDEQFF. The CDR3 DNA reads as TGTGCCAGCAGTTACTCAGGACTCGTCCTTCCGGATGAGCAGTTCTTC.

The V gene is TRBV2, the J gene TRBJ1-3; possibly TRBD1 for D (5 bases). V lost 3 bases and J lost 13, with 10 bases in between. Germline V gene data show CDR1 as SNHLY and CDR2 as FYNNEI. CDR3 length equals 11 residues. CDR3 in amino acids: CASSERGPIYF. The CDR3, as DNA: TGTGCCAGCAGTGAGCGGGGACCAATATATTTT.

A few counts support this clonotype. CDR3 sequence (DNA): TGTGCCAGCAGCGTACAGGGAGCGGGAGCCAAAAACATTCAGTACTTC. Translating it yields CASSVQGAGAKNIQYF. The genes are TRBV6-6 and TRBJ2-4; D could derive from TRBD1 or TRBD2 (6 bases each). This CDR3 has 16 residues. Trimming stripped 6 bases from V and 0 bases from J, with 15 bases between. CDR1 is MNHNY and CDR2 is SVGAGI in the germline V gene (reference sequence).

This clonotype has a single count. This rearrangement joins TRBV12-3 or TRBV12-4 to TRBJ2-5, with 9 positions matching TRBD1. The length of the CDR3 is 15 residues. V gave up 6 bases and J gave up 4 bases; unmatched junction bases: 9. CDR3 residues: CASSRLTGGLETQYF. The CDR3 DNA sequence: TGTGCCAGCAGCCGTCTGACAGGGGGACTAGAGACCCAGTACTTC.

V gene TRBV4-2 combines with J gene TRBJ2-5; TRBD2 matches 7 bases. CDR1 LGHNA and CDR2 YNFKEQ come from the germline V gene. The CDR3 sequence is 13 residues long. The V gene end was trimmed by 2 bases and the J gene end by 3 bases; junction bases not matched to a gene: 0. The CDR3 loop reads CASSQREEETQYF. The DNA of the CDR3 is TGTGCCAGCAGCCAACGGGAGGAAGAGACCCAGTACTTC.

This clonotype was detected only once. At one of its ends the junction is not consistent with the germline gene, which may arise from a read error. The rearrangement joins TRBV2 to TRBJ1-4; no clear D gene. The CDR3 consists of 13 residues. Germline CDR1 SNHLY, CDR2 FYNNEI. This CDR3 is CTSSPLLTWKLFF. As DNA, the CDR3 is TGTACCAGCAGTCCACTTCTAACCTGGAAACTGTTTTTT.

This clonotype was counted only a few times. The CDR3: CASSPSGAMNTEAFF. The CDR3 DNA is TGTGCCAGCAGCCCATCCGGGGCAATGAACACTGAAGCTTTCTTT. The V call is TRBV7-2, the J call TRBJ1-1; possibly TRBD1 for D (5 bases). Germline CDR1 is SGHTA and CDR2 is FQGNSA. V lost 5 bases, J lost 0 bases, and 13 bases lay in between. The CDR3 is 15 residues long.

The table lists this clonotype with a few counts. The chain employs TRBV6-2 or TRBV6-3 and TRBJ1-5, with TRBD1 identical over 9 bases. Trimming at V came to 6 bases and at J to 6 bases, leaving 15 bases not matched to a gene. In germline, CDR1 is MNHEY, CDR2 SVGEGT. The CDR3 covers 17 residues. CDR3 loop: CASSSLRDRVVLQPQHF. The CDR3 nucleotides are TGTGCCAGCAGCTCCCTCCGGGACAGGGTGGTGCTTCAGCCCCAGCATTTT.

This clonotype was seen just once. The chain employs TRBV6-1 and TRBJ2-2; D remains ambiguous. Germline V CDR1 and CDR2: MNHNS, SASEGT. The V and J ends lost 3 bases and 0 bases respectively, with 5 bases between them. This CDR3 contains 14 residues. The CDR3 region has the DNA TGTGCCAGCAGTGAGGAGCCGAACACCGGGGAGCTGTTTTTT. Residues: CASSEEPNTGELFF.

V usage is TRBV19 and J usage is TRBJ2-7; a weak D match, TRBD1 (5 bases). Germline CDR1 and CDR2: LNHDA and SQIVND (reference sequence). The CDR3 has 15 residues. Trimming left V 2 bases short and J 7 bases short, with 18 bases between. The CDR3 is CASSIRGRQFLEQYF. As DNA, the CDR3 is TGTGCCAGTAGTATAAGGGGCCGACAGTTCCTTGAGCAGTACTTC.